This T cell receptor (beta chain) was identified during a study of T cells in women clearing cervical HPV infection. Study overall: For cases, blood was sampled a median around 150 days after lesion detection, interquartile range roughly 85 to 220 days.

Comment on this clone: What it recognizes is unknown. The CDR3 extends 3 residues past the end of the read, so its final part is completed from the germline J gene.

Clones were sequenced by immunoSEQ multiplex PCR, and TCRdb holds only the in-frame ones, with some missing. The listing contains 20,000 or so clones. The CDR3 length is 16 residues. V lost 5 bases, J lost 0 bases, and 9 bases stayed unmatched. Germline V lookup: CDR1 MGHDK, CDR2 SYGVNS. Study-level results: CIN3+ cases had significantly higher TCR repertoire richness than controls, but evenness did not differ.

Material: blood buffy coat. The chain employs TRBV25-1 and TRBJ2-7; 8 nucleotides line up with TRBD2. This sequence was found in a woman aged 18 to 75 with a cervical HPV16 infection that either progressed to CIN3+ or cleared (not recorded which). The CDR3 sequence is CASSSPGGGSSYEQYF. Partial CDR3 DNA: TGTGCCAGCAGTTCCCCGGGAGGGGGAAGCTCCTACGAG.